Sequencing of this T cell receptor (beta chain) was carried out in a study of tumor and adjacent non-tumor tissue in lung cancer. Overall study: The cohort had 12 to 13 adenocarcinoma, a couple of squamous cell and 1 small cell patients. Findings of the study overall: Top 100 clones took a larger repertoire share in normal lung.

TCRbeta libraries were built with three rounds of nested PCR, modified from ARM-PCR. TCRdb called the multiplex PCR reads again in MiXCR, with one record for every CDR3 protein. The sample holds approximately 90,000 distinct CDR3 sequences, less than 75% seen once. The template was RNA from unsorted bulk tissue. Donors were chemotherapy-naive, newly diagnosed lung cancer surgical patients in China, August–late 2014. Regarding this clonotype: Its target is unknown.

This CDR3 spans 13 amino acids. V was clipped by 10 bases and J by 3 bases, with 16 bases between them. Sequencing used lung tumor tissue. The chain links TRBV12-3 or TRBV12-4 to TRBJ2-7; D possibly corresponds to TRBD2 (5 bases). The TCR sequence derives from a man between 60 and 75 years old with non-small cell lung cancer. The CDR3 DNA follows: TGTGCCAACGGTAGGGAGTTCCTCTACGAGCAGTACTTC. This gives the protein CANGREFLYEQYF.